This paragraph covers one TCR beta chain sequence. Authors' analysis steps: The authors estimated nucleated cell counts from reference gene primer amplification. This table comes from immunoSEQ multiplex PCR, and its TCRdb copy is limited to in-frame clones, with some not included. The V and J calls and the clone size are those of that table, but D and trimming were determined from the DNA. Of some 380,000 clones in the sample, around 90% were seen once. The data belong to a study of blood T cell repertoires in COVID-19. The overall study: Samples of COVID-19 (acute and convalescent) were obtained from the United States, Italy and Spain. Nucleic acid was either cDNA or gDNA, and it came from T cells, B-cell-depleted T cells, or PBMCs.

Per germline, CDR1 SNHLY and CDR2 FYNNEI. There are 14 residues in the CDR3. The V and J ends lost 2 bases and 6 bases, in that order; junction bases with no gene match: 5. The clonotype originates from a man aged 18 to 29 with active or convalescent COVID-19. The sequenced sample consisted of peripheral blood. The V gene is TRBV2, the J gene TRBJ2-5, with 8 bases lining up with TRBD2. The CDR3 coding sequence is TGTGCCAGCAGTGAACTAGCGGGTATCCAGACCCAGTACTTC. As protein: CASSELAGIQTQYF.